Shown below are 27 T cell receptor beta chains from a single sample sequenced in a study of monozygotic twins with inflammatory bowel disease. TCRdb re-analyzed the 5' RACE reads; it lists each CDR3 protein once, without DNA. In all, the sample yields 200,000 to 250,000 distinct CDR3 sequences. Source material: blood. The receptor set was obtained from a human donor with ulcerative colitis or Crohn's disease, or a healthy co-twin of an affected twin (not recorded which).

The chain joins TRBV28 to TRBJ2-7; without DNA, the TCRdb call of TRBD2 cannot be checked. Germline V gene lookup returns CDR1 MDHEN and CDR2 SYDVKM. This CDR3 has 16 residues. The CDR3 here is CASSSLLDRAGGRQYF.

The chain uses TRBV19 and TRBJ1-1. CDR1 is LNHDA, CDR2 SQIVND, per germline (reference sequence). The CDR3 covers 14 residues. The CDR3 loop is CASQKSPPATEAFF.

V usage is TRBV3-1 and J usage is TRBJ2-7; TCRdb designates TRBD1, a call that cannot be tested without DNA. The CDR3 consists of 15 residues. The germline gives CDR1 LGHDT, CDR2 YNNKEL (reference sequence). CDR3 amino acids: CASSQDAGGVNEQYF.

This chain uses TRBV18 with TRBJ2-1; TCRdb picks TRBD1, but there is no DNA to check that call. CDR3 length: 16 amino acids. Germline loops: CDR1 KGHSH, CDR2 LQKENI. The CDR3 reads CASSPPTGYSYNEQFF.

The chain recombines TRBV5-1 with TRBJ1-5; TCRdb's D call of TRBD1 is untestable without DNA. Germline CDR1 and CDR2: SGHRS and YFSETQ. The CDR3 is made up of 15 amino acids. The CDR3 region is CASSLSGVSNQPQHF.

J is TRBJ1-2 and V is TRBV7-8; TCRdb's D gene call, TRBD1, goes unchecked for lack of DNA. The CDR3 is made up of 16 amino acids. In germline, CDR1 is SGHVS, CDR2 FQNEAQ. This CDR3 reads CASSSLDREANYGYTF.

The chain combines TRBV7-2 with TRBJ2-3. Germline V CDR1 and CDR2: SGHTA, FQGNSA. CDR3 length: 16 residues. CDR3 protein: CASSSSIGIDTDTQYF.

The CDR3 loop reads CASSQLRQKDGNTIYF. The chain recombines TRBV4-2 with TRBJ1-3. The CDR3 has 16 amino acids. The germline V gene has CDR1 LGHNA and CDR2 YNFKEQ.

The V gene is TRBV29-1, the J gene TRBJ1-2; with no DNA, the TCRdb D assignment of TRBD1 cannot be verified. CDR3 length equals 11 residues. The germline V gene has CDR1 SQVTM and CDR2 ANQGSEA. The CDR3 here is CSVDGRGGYTF. Using reference TRBV29-1 and TRBJ1-2 for the parts outside the CDR3, the full variable domain is SAVISQKPSRDICQRGTSLTIQCQVDSQVTMMFWYRQQPGQSLTLIATANQGSEATYESGFVIDKFPISRPNLTFSTLTVSNMSPEDSSIYLCSVDGRGGYTFGSGTRLTVV.

CDR3 sequence reads: CASRPFGAGGGNQPQHF. The V gene is TRBV6-1, the J gene TRBJ1-5. Germline V gives CDR1 MNHNS, CDR2 SASEGT. The CDR3 contains 17 residues.

The gene calls are TRBV28 and TRBJ2-7; TCRdb designates TRBD1, a call that cannot be tested without DNA. Germline V CDR1 and CDR2: MDHEN, SYDVKM. This CDR3 has 12 residues. CDR3 residues: CASSFISGEQYF.

The chain couples TRBV6-1 to TRBJ2-7; TCRdb picks TRBD1, but there is no DNA to check that call. Per the germline V gene, CDR1 is MNHNS and CDR2 is SASEGT. The CDR3 contains 15 residues. CDR3 region: CASSEVFDRVHEQYF.

J is TRBJ1-1 and V is TRBV19. CDR1 is LNHDA and CDR2 is SQIVND in the germline V gene (reference sequence). The CDR3 is made up of 15 amino acids. The CDR3 sequence: CASSISWGWNTEAFF.

The chain links TRBV5-1 to TRBJ2-2. This CDR3 comprises 14 residues. Germline CDR1 and CDR2: SGHRS and YFSETQ. The CDR3 here is CASSLPVKTGELFF. The whole variable domain, filled in from reference TRBV5-1 and TRBJ2-2, reads KAGVTQTPRYLIKTRGQQVTLSCSPISGHRSVSWYQQTPGQGLQFLFEYFSETQRNKGNFPGRFSGRQFSNSRSEMNVSTLELGDSALYLCASSLPVKTGELFFGEGSRLTVL.

The rearrangement links TRBV5-6 to TRBJ2-5; without DNA, the TCRdb call of TRBD2 cannot be checked. The CDR3 length is 16 residues. CDR1 and CDR2 (germline): SGHDT, YYEEEE. The CDR3 protein is CASSFRLAGFQETQYF.

V and J are TRBV7-2 and TRBJ2-5; TCRdb selects TRBD2, and the lack of DNA leaves this call unchecked. From germline, CDR1 is SGHTA and CDR2 FQGNSA. This CDR3 spans 14 amino acids. Here the CDR3 reads CASSSSLAEETQYF.

This chain uses TRBV3-1 with TRBJ1-3; TCRdb indicates TRBD1, and absent DNA this call remains unverified. The CDR3 spans 17 residues. Per the germline V gene, CDR1 is LGHDT and CDR2 is YNNKEL (reference sequence). This CDR3 reads CASSQDPTGFSGNTIYF. Looking up the rest from reference TRBV3-1 and TRBJ1-3 gives the full variable domain: DTAVSQTPKYLVTQMGNDKSIKCEQNLGHDTMYWYKQDSKKFLKIMFSYNNKELIINETVPNRFSPKSPDKAHLNLHINSLELGDSAVYFCASSQDPTGFSGNTIYFGEGSWLTVV.

The rearrangement uses TRBV5-1 and TRBJ1-6. Germline CDR1 reads SGHRS; CDR2 reads YFSETQ. The CDR3 runs 13 residues. CDR3 residues: CASSLDLDSPLHF.

V and J are TRBV7-2 and TRBJ2-1; without DNA, the TCRdb call of TRBD1 cannot be checked. CDR3 length equals 16 residues. Germline V CDR1 and CDR2: SGHTA, FQGNSA. The CDR3 is CASSPPPGQGADEQFF.

The rearrangement links TRBV27 to TRBJ2-2; TCRdb reports TRBD2, a call that lacks DNA to check it against. The CDR3 consists of 14 residues. CDR1 is MNHEY, CDR2 SMNVEV, per germline (reference sequence). The CDR3: CASSPGTSGGELFF.

The chain recombines TRBV7-9 with TRBJ2-1; TCRdb calls TRBD2, which cannot be checked without DNA. Looked up from germline, CDR1 is SEHNR and CDR2 is FQNEAQ (reference sequence). The CDR3 has 15 residues. The CDR3 reads CASSRLAVWANEQFF. The full variable domain, rest sourced from reference TRBV7-9 and TRBJ2-1, is DTGVSQNPRHKITKRGQNVTFRCDPISEHNRLYWYRQTLGQGPEFLTYFQNEAQLEKSRLLSDRFSAERPKGSFSTLEIQRTEQGDSAMYLCASSRLAVWANEQFFGPGTRLTVL.

The chain joins TRBV7-2 to TRBJ2-7; TCRdb indicates TRBD2, and absent DNA this call remains unverified. Germline CDR1 and CDR2: SGHTA and FQGNSA. The CDR3 length is 16 residues. CDR3: CASSLRWAGGPYEQYF.

The chain recombines TRBV6-2 or TRBV6-3 with TRBJ2-1; TCRdb's D call of TRBD2 is untestable without DNA. This CDR3 is built from 15 residues. Germline assignment: CDR1 MNHEY and CDR2 SVGEGT. The CDR3 region is CASSWSTSGLNEQFF.

The chain recombines TRBV12-3 or TRBV12-4 with TRBJ2-2; with no DNA, the TCRdb D assignment of TRBD1 cannot be verified. The length of the CDR3 is 15 residues. CDR3: CASSSAVQGPGELFF.

The chain links TRBV11-2 to TRBJ2-5. The V gene's germline CDR1 is SGHAT and CDR2 FQNNGV. The CDR3 extends over 18 amino acids. The CDR3 sequence: CASSLDRPWRKFQETQYF.

The V gene is TRBV6-6, the J gene TRBJ1-2. The germline gives CDR1 MNHNY, CDR2 SVGAGI (reference sequence). This CDR3 comprises 11 residues. This CDR3 reads CASSLWVGYTF.

The chain is built from TRBV6-2 or TRBV6-3 and TRBJ2-5. CDR1 is MNHEY, CDR2 SVGEGT, per germline. This CDR3 comprises 16 residues. CDR3 amino acids: CASSSTGRGNQETQYF.